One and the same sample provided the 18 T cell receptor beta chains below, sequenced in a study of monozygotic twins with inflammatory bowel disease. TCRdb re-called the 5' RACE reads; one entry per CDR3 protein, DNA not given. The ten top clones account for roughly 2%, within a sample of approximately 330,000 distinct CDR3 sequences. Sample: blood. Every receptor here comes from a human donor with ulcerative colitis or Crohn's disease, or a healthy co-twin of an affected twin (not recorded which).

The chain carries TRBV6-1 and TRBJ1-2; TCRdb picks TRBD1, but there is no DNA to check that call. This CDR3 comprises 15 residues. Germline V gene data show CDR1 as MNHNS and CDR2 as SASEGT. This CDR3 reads CASRGDSIAGGGYTF.

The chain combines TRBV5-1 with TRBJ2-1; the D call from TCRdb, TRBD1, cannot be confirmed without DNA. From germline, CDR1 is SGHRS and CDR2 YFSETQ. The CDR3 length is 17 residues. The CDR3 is CASSGGGGSEVYNEQFF.

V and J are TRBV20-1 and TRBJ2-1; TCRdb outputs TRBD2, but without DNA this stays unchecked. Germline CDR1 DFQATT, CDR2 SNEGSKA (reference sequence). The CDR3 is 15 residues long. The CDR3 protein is CSAGSGERVVNEQFF.

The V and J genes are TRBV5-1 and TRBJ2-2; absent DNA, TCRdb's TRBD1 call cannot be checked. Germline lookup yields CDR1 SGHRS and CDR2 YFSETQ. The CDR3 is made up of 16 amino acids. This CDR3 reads CASSPAPGTNTGELFF.

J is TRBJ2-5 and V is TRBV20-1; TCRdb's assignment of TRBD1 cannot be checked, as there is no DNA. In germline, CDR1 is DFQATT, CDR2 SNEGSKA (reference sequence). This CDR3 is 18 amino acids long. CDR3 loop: CSATDSTDWTQQVQTQYF.

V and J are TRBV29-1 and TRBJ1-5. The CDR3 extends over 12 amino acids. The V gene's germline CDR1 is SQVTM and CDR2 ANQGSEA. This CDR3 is CSVSTSNQPQHF.

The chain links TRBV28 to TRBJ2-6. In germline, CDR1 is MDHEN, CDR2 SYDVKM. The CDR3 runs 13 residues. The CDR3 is CALGSPGANVLTF.

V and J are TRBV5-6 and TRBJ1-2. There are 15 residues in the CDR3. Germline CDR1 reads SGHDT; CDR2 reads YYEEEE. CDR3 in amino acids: CASSPRATTSYGYTF.

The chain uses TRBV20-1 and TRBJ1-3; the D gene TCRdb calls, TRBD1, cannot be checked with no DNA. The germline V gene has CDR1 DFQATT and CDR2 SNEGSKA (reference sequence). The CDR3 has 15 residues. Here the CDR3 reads CSASDDRPFGNTIYF.

CDR3 in amino acids: CASSQGYTQDYGYTF. The V and J genes are TRBV4-1 and TRBJ1-2. Germline CDR1 is MGHRA and CDR2 is YSYEKL. The CDR3 is 15 amino acids.

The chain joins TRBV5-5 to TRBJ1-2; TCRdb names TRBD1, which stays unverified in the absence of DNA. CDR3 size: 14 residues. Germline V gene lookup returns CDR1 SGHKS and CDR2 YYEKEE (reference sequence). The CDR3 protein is CASSPGQAERGYTF.

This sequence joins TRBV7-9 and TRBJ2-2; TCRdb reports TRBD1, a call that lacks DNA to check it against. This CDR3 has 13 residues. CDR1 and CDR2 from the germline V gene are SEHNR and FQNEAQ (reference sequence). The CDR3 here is CALGASNTGELFF.

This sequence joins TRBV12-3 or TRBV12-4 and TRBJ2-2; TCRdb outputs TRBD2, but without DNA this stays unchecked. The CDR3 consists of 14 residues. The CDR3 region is CASSQRREAGELFF.

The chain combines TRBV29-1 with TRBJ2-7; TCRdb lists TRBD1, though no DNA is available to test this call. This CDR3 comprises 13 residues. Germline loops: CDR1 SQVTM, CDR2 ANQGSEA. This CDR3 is CSVARDRAYEQYF.

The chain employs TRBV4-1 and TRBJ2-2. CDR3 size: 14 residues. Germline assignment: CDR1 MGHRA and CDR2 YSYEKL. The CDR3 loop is CASSQVPITGELFF.

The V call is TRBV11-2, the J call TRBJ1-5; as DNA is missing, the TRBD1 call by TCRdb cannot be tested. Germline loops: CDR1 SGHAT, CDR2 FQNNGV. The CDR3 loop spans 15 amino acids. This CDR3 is CASSLRGFSNQPQHF.

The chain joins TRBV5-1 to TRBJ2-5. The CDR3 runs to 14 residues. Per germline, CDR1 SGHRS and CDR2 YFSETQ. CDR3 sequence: CASSLGQVPETQYF.

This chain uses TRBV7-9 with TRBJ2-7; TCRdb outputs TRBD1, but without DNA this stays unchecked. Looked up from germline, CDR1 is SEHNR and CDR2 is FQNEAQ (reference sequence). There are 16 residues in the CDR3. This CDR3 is CASSPKSGTGDTEQYF.